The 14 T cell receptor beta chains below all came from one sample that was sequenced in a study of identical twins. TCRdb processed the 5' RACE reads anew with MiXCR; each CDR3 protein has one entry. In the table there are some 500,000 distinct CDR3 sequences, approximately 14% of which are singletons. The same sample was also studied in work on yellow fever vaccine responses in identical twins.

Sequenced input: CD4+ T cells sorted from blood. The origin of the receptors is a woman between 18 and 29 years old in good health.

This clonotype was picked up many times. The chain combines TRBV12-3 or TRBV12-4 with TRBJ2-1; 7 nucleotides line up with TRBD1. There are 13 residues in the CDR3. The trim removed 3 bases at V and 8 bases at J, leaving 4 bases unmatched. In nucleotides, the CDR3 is TGTGCCAGCAGTTTGAGGGGGCCGGATGAGCAGTTCTTC. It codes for CASSLRGPDEQFF.

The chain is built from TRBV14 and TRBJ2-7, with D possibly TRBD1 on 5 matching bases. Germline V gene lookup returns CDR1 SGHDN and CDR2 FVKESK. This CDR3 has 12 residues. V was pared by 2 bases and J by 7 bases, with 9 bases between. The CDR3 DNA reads TGTGCCAGCAGCCAACTCAGGGAAGAGCAGTACTTC. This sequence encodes CASSQLREEQYF.

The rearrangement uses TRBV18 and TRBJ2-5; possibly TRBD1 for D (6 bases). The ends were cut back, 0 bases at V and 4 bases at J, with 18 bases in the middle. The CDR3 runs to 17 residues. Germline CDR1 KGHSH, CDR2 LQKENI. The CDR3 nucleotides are TGTGCCAGCTCACCACCGGGACACTCAGGAAGTCCAGAGACCCAGTACTTC. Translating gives CASSPPGHSGSPETQYF.

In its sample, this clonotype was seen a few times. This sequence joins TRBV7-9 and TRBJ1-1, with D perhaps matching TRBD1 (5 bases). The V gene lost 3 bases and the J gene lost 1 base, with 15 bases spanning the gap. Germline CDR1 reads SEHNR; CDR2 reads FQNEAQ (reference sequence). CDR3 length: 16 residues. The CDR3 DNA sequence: TGTGCCAGCAGCTTCCCCGGGGTGGGGCCGAACACTGAAGCTTTCTTT. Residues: CASSFPGVGPNTEAFF.

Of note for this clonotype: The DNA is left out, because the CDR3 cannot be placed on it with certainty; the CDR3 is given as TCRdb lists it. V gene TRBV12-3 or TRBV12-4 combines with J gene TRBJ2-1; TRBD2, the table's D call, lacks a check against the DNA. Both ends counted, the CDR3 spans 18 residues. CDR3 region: CASSTSGLAAPGYNEQFF.

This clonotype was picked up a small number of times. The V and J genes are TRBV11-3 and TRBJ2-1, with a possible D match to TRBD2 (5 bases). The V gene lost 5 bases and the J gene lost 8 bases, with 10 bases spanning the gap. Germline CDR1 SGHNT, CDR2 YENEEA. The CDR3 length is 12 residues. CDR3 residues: CASSQRSHEQFF. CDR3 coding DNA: TGTGCCAGCAGCCAGCGGAGCCATGAGCAGTTCTTC.

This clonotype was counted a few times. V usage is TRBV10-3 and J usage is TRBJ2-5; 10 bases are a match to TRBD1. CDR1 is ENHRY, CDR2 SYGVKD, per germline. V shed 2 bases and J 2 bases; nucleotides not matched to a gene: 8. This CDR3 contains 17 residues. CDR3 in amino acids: CAISEARRDRGQETQYF. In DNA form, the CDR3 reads TGTGCCATCAGTGAGGCGCGACGGGACAGGGGACAAGAGACCCAGTACTTC.

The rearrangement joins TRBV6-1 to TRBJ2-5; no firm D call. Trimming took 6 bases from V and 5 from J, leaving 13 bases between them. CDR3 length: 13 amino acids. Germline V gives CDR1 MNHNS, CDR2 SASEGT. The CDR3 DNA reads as TGTGCCAGCAGGATGGGCGGCAGGGAGACCCAGTACTTC. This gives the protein CASRMGGRETQYF.

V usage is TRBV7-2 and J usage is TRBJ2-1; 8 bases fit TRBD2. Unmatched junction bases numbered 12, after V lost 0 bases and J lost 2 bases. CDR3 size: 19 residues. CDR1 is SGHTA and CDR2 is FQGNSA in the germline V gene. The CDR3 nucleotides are TGTGCCAGCAGCTTAGCGGCGGGGGGCGGTAATTTCGCCTACAATGAGCAGTTCTTC. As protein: CASSLAAGGGNFAYNEQFF.

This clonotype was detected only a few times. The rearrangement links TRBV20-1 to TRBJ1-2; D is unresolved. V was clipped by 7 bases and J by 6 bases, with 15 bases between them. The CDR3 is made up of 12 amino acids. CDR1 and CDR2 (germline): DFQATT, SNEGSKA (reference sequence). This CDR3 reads CSGEGGIDGYTF. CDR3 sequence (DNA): TGCAGTGGGGAAGGAGGCATTGATGGCTACACCTTC.

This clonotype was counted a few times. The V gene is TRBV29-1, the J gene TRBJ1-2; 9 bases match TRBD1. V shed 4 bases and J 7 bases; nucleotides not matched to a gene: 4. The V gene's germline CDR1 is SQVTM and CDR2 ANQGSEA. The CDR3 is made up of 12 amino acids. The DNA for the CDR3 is TGCAGCGTTGGACAGGGGGGTAGTGGCTACACCTTC. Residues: CSVGQGGSGYTF. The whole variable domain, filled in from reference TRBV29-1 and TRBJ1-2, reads SAVISQKPSRDICQRGTSLTIQCQVDSQVTMMFWYRQQPGQSLTLIATANQGSEATYESGFVIDKFPISRPNLTFSTLTVSNMSPEDSSIYLCSVGQGGSGYTFGSGTRLTVV.

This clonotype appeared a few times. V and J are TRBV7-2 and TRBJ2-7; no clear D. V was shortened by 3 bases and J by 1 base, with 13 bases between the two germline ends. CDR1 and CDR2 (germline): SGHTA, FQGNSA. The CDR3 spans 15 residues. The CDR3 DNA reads TGTGCCAGCAGCTTTACCATGCTGGGGTCCTACGAGCAGTACTTC. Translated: CASSFTMLGSYEQYF. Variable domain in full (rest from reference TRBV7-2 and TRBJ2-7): GAGVSQSPSNKVTEKGKDVELRCDPISGHTALYWYRQSLGQGLEFLIYFQGNSAPDKSGLPSDRFSAERTGGSVSTLTIQRTQQEDSAVYLCASSFTMLGSYEQYFGPGTRLTVT.

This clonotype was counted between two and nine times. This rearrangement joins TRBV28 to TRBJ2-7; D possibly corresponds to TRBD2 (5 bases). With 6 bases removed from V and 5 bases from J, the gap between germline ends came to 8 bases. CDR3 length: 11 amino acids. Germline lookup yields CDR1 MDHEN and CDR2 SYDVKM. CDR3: CASSSGNEQYF. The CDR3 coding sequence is TGTGCCAGCAGCTCCGGGAACGAGCAGTACTTC.

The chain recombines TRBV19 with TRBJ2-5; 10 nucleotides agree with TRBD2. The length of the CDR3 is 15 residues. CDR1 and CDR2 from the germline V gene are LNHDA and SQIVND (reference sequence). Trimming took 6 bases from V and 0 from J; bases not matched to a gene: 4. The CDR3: CASSNSGRHQETQYF. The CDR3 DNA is TGTGCCAGTAGCAATAGCGGGAGGCACCAAGAGACCCAGTACTTC.